This T cell receptor beta chain is drawn from a study of OX40 agonist ivuxolimab in advanced cancers. This clone was picked up a small number of times. Assay: immunoSEQ multiplex PCR; the TCRdb copy retains only in-frame clones and omits some. This sample has 40,000 to 50,000 clones, with around four fifths found just once. Germline V CDR1 and CDR2: SGHNT, YENEEA. The ends were cut back, 0 bases at V and 3 bases at J, with 18 bases in the middle. The CDR3 is 18 residues long. This TCR derives from an adult with an advanced solid tumor such as melanoma, head and neck, liver or kidney cancer. Specimen: CD4+ or CD8+ T cells sorted from blood, collected in a trial of the OX40 agonist ivuxolimab. The chain links TRBV11-3 to TRBJ2-1, with D tentatively TRBD2 (5 bases). The CDR3 spells CASSLDARGFGRYNEQFF. CDR3 nucleotide sequence: TGTGCCAGCAGCTTAGATGCCCGGGGTTTTGGGCGCTACAATGAGCAGTTCTTC.